The 30 T cell receptor beta chains listed next were all sequenced from one sample in a study of T cells in Graves' hyperthyroidism and ophthalmopathy. Template material for amplifying TCR beta CDR3 regions consisted of RNA transcripts. Initially, a first-round RT-PCR of the TCR CDR3 employed the HTBI primer set. In TCRdb, the multiplex PCR reads were re-called with MiXCR into one record per CDR3 protein. The table shows around 34,000 distinct CDR3 sequences, with approximately 50% occurring only once. Sequencing was performed on blood. The receptors stem from a woman in her thirties or forties with Graves' ophthalmopathy.

This clonotype was recorded once. The rearrangement links TRBV29-1 to TRBJ1-6, with unresolved D. Germline CDR1 and CDR2: SQVTM and ANQGSEA. V was clipped by 5 bases and J by 6 bases, with 11 bases between them. This CDR3 comprises 13 residues. The CDR3 DNA follows: TGCAGCGTTCGGACCGGTCTTAATTCACCCCTCCACTTT. Translation: CSVRTGLNSPLHF.

This clonotype was found many times. With a much larger clone just one base away, this may be a read error. The genes are TRBV7-9 and TRBJ2-2, with 7 bases lining up with TRBD1. The CDR3 consists of 14 residues. From germline, CDR1 is SEHNR and CDR2 FQNEAQ (reference sequence). The CDR3 region has the DNA TGTGCCAGCAGCTCGGACAGGTGGGCCGGGGAGCTGCTTTTT. Amino acids: CASSSDRWAGELLF.

The V gene is TRBV2, the J gene TRBJ2-7; a weak D match, TRBD1 (6 bases). V lost 4 bases to trimming and J lost 5 bases, with 12 bases between them. Germline-derived CDR1 and CDR2 are SNHLY and FYNNEI. This CDR3 has 13 residues. CDR3 coding DNA: TGTGCCAGCAGTGGTCAGGGGTCGGACGAGCAGTACTTC. This sequence encodes CASSGQGSDEQYF.

The chain carries TRBV12-3 or TRBV12-4 and TRBJ2-1; TRBD1 matches at 10 bases. V gave up 1 base and J gave up 6 bases; unmatched junction bases: 3. The CDR3 contains 15 residues. CDR3 DNA: TGTGCCAGCAGTTTAGGACAGGGGGCAGGCAATGAGCAGTTCTTC. Translation: CASSLGQGAGNEQFF.

This clonotype was recorded only once. This likely comes from a read error, as the CDR3 has no conserved phenylalanine or tryptophan at its end. J is TRBJ2-3 and V is TRBV5-1; D gene ambiguous. The germline CDR1 and CDR2 sequences are SGHRS and YFSETQ. This CDR3 is 16 amino acids long. The DNA for the CDR3 is TGTGCCAGCAACCAGTCAATGCGGTTCAGAACAGATACGCAGTATTGT. Translated, it gives CASNQSMRFRTDTQYC.

The rearrangement links TRBV29-1 to TRBJ1-3; TRBD1 might be the D (5 bases). V was pared by 0 bases and J by 1 base, with 7 bases between. This CDR3 has 14 amino acids. Germline loops: CDR1 SQVTM, CDR2 ANQGSEA. CDR3 nucleotide sequence: TGCAGCGTTGAAGAGGGACGGTCTGGAAACACCATATATTTT. This gives the protein CSVEEGRSGNTIYF.

This clonotype was picked up many times. This rearrangement joins TRBV6-1 to TRBJ1-2, with TRBD1 matching over 9 bases. CDR1 is MNHNS, CDR2 SASEGT, per germline. Germline trimming cut 6 bases from V and 5 bases from J; bases unmatched to any gene: 7. This CDR3 comprises 14 residues. The CDR3 coding sequence is TGTGCCAGCAGGGTACAGGGGGCAGGGTATGGCTACACCTTC. Protein sequence: CASRVQGAGYGYTF.

A remark on this clonotype: A much larger clone lies one base from this, so it may be a read error. The gene calls are TRBV11-3 and TRBJ1-5; the D gene is possibly TRBD1 (5 bases). CDR3 length equals 16 residues. Looked up from germline, CDR1 is SGHNT and CDR2 is YENEEA. This chain's CDR3 is CAGSRGQGSSNQPQHF. For the CDR3, the DNA is TGTGCCGGCAGCCGAGGACAAGGGAGTAGCAATCAGCCCCAGCATTTT.

The chain carries TRBV7-2 and TRBJ2-2, with a weak D call TRBD1 (6 bases). Trimming stripped 5 bases from V and 7 bases from J, with 17 bases between. This CDR3 is built from 15 residues. Germline V gene sequence: CDR1 SGHTA, CDR2 FQGNSA. CDR3 in amino acids: CASSRNRVIVGELFF. CDR3 nucleotide sequence: TGTGCCAGCAGCCGAAACAGGGTTATCGTCGGGGAGCTGTTTTTT.

The V call is TRBV29-1, the J call TRBJ1-1; no firm D call. The length of the CDR3 is 12 residues. CDR1 is SQVTM and CDR2 is ANQGSEA in the germline V gene. Trimming shortened V by 3 bases and J by 1 base, and 6 bases separated the two germline ends. The CDR3 DNA reads as TGCAGCGTTGACGGAACGAACACTGAAGCTTTCTTT. This encodes CSVDGTNTEAFF.

The chain's CDR3 is CASRTGTEDNEQFF. The DNA for the CDR3 is TGTGCCAGCAGAACCGGGACAGAAGACAATGAGCAGTTCTTC. The chain links TRBV6-5 to TRBJ2-1; 7 nucleotides agree with TRBD1. CDR1 and CDR2 (germline): MNHEY, SVGAGI. V trimming: 6 bases; J trimming: 5 bases; junction bases outside the gene matches: 7. The CDR3 sequence is 14 residues long.

This chain joins TRBV20-1 and TRBJ1-2; no definite D call. CDR1 is DFQATT, CDR2 SNEGSKA, per germline (reference sequence). The CDR3 sequence is 14 residues long. The germline V and J ends were trimmed by 4 bases and 0 bases, with 12 bases remaining between them. CDR3 residues: CSAIFLCANYGYTF. CDR3 bases: TGCAGTGCTATATTCTTATGTGCTAACTATGGCTACACCTTC.

Regarding this clonotype: The junction departs from germline at one end; a sequencing error may be responsible. The chain carries TRBV7-2 and TRBJ1-6; the match to TRBD1 covers 7 bases. This CDR3 comprises 15 residues. Per germline, CDR1 SGHTA and CDR2 FQGNSA. The CDR3 is CASSLGTVRNSPLHF. DNA of the CDR3: TGTGCCAGCAGTTTAGGGACAGTGAGGAATTCACCCCTCCACTTT.

This clonotype was observed many times. The V call is TRBV6-5, the J call TRBJ1-5, with 7 bases aligning to TRBD1. Per the germline V gene, CDR1 is MNHEY and CDR2 is SVGAGI. The J segment lost 3 bases and the V segment lost 10 bases, leaving 9 bases of the junction unmatched. The length of the CDR3 is 14 residues. Here the CDR3 DNA reads TGTGCCACCCGTCGGGACAGCAACAATCAGCCCCAGCATTTT. Translating it yields CATRRDSNNQPQHF.

This clonotype was detected only once. The chain uses TRBV9 and TRBJ2-3; D is perhaps TRBD1 or TRBD2 (5 bases each). There are 17 residues in the CDR3. Germline V lookup: CDR1 SGDLS, CDR2 YYNGEE. V lost 7 bases and J 3 bases, leaving 24 bases between the germline ends. The DNA for the CDR3 is TGTGCCAGCGGCCAAAGACCGGGACGCCAAACGACAGATACGCAGTATTTT. This translates into CASGQRPGRQTTDTQYF.

This chain uses TRBV6-1 with TRBJ2-5; D gene unclear. There are 13 residues in the CDR3. Germline V gives CDR1 MNHNS, CDR2 SASEGT. The V and J ends lost 4 bases and 9 bases respectively, with 15 bases between them. Here the CDR3 reads CASSAPGREAQYF. CDR3 DNA sequence: TGTGCCAGCAGTGCCCCGGGCCGCGAGGCCCAGTACTTC.

This clonotype was detected many times. The rearrangement uses TRBV5-6 and TRBJ2-5; possible D gene TRBD1, 6 bases. V was shortened by 0 bases and J by 5 bases, with 11 bases between the two germline ends. CDR1 and CDR2 from the germline V gene are SGHDT and YYEEEE. The CDR3 runs 14 residues. The CDR3 protein is CASSLGRGDETQYF. The DNA of the CDR3 is TGTGCCAGCAGCTTGGGCAGGGGCGACGAGACCCAGTACTTC. Complete variable domain (other parts from reference TRBV5-6 and TRBJ2-5): DAGVTQSPTHLIKTRGQQVTLRCSPKSGHDTVSWYQQALGQGPQFIFQYYEEEERQRGNFPDRFSGHQFPNYSSELNVNALLLGDSALYLCASSLGRGDETQYFGPGTRLLVL.

This chain connects TRBV14 to TRBJ1-4; D remains unclear. The germline V and J ends were trimmed by 5 bases and 0 bases, with 16 bases remaining between them. Germline CDR1 SGHDN, CDR2 FVKESK. This CDR3 has 17 residues. Here the CDR3 DNA reads TGTGCCAGCAGCATGAGCAGTGGTCAGTCAACTAATGAAAAACTGTTTTTT. It encodes CASSMSSGQSTNEKLFF.

The V gene is TRBV7-9, the J gene TRBJ1-1; 11 nucleotides match TRBD1. The CDR3 has 17 residues. Germline V gene sequence: CDR1 SEHNR, CDR2 FQNEAQ (reference sequence). Unmatched junction bases numbered 9, after V lost 2 bases and J lost 4 bases. CDR3 nucleotides: TGTGCCAGCAGCTTAAGGGGGGTCGGGACAGGGGGCACTGAAGCTTTCTTT. Its protein is CASSLRGVGTGGTEAFF.

In its sample, this clonotype was seen many times. V and J are TRBV5-8 and TRBJ2-7; D gene unclear. The CDR3 contains 13 residues. V gave up 0 bases and J gave up 6 bases, with 10 bases separating them. Germline values: CDR1 SGHTS, CDR2 YDEGEE. CDR3 nucleotide sequence: TGTGCCAGCAGCTTGGAGGCTGGGATCGAGCAGTACTTC. Its protein is CASSLEAGIEQYF.

The chain links TRBV10-1 to TRBJ2-5; TRBD1 matches at 8 bases. The CDR3 is 13 residues long. Germline CDR1 and CDR2: WNHNN and SYGVQD (reference sequence). V gave up 7 bases and J gave up 5 bases; unmatched junction bases: 6. The chain's CDR3 is CASTSGGAETQYF. The CDR3 bases are TGCGCCAGCACTTCAGGGGGCGCGGAGACCCAGTACTTC.

This clonotype was counted ten times or more. The V and J genes are TRBV9 and TRBJ2-7; 8 bases align to TRBD2. The CDR3 contains 15 residues. Germline CDR1 SGDLS, CDR2 YYNGEE. J gave up 5 bases and V 1 base, and 8 bases lay outside the gene matches. This CDR3 reads CASSVSPSGSHEQYF. The CDR3 DNA reads TGTGCCAGCAGCGTATCCCCTAGCGGGTCCCACGAGCAGTACTTC. Full variable domain (outside the CDR3, taken from reference TRBV9 and TRBJ2-7): DSGVTQTPKHLITATGQRVTLRCSPRSGDLSVYWYQQSLDQGLQFLIQYYNGEERAKGNILERFSAQQFPDLHSELNLSSLELGDSALYFCASSVSPSGSHEQYFGPGTRLTVT.

Comment on this clonotype: Since no conserved phenylalanine or tryptophan closes the CDR3, a read error is the likely cause. It is unclear where the CDR3 begins or ends on the DNA, so no DNA is shown, and the CDR3 is as TCRdb lists it. The rearrangement joins TRBV7-8 to TRBJ2-2; the table calls TRBD1, which could not be checked here. Germline V CDR1 and CDR2: SGHVS, FQNEAQ. The CDR3 spans 13 residues, counting both ends. The chain's CDR3 is CASSLRAGTGSLS.

This clonotype came up many times. The chain combines TRBV9 with TRBJ2-2; no firm D call. The CDR3 is made up of 16 amino acids. Looked up from germline, CDR1 is SGDLS and CDR2 is YYNGEE. V shed 0 bases and J shed 2 bases, with 11 bases lying between them. CDR3 coding DNA: TGTGCCAGCAGCGTAGGGGATGGGATTAACACCGGGGAGCTGTTTTTT. Amino acids: CASSVGDGINTGELFF.

The gene calls are TRBV10-3 and TRBJ1-6; D is uncertain. This CDR3 contains 16 residues. The V end was cut by 3 bases, the J end by 8 bases, with 17 bases between. Germline CDR1 and CDR2: ENHRY and SYGVKD. Written as DNA, the CDR3 is TGTGCCATCAGTGAACGAATGGGAGGGAGGGATTCACCCCTCCACTTT. It yields the protein CAISERMGGRDSPLHF.

The sample holds many counts of this clonotype. Here the CDR3 reads CASSEWAGQGSNQPQHF. In nucleotides, the CDR3 is TGTGCCAGCAGTGAATGGGCGGGACAGGGAAGCAATCAGCCCCAGCATTTT. The genes are TRBV2 and TRBJ1-5, with 9 bases identical to TRBD1. Trimming at V came to 2 bases and at J to 1 base, leaving 6 bases not matched to a gene. The germline CDR1 and CDR2 sequences are SNHLY and FYNNEI. The CDR3 sequence is 17 residues long.

This clonotype has ten or more counts. The rearrangement joins TRBV5-6 to TRBJ1-1; the match to TRBD1 covers 7 bases. The V gene's germline CDR1 is SGHDT and CDR2 YYEEEE. This CDR3 is built from 15 residues. V lost 2 bases and J lost 3; bases outside the gene matches: 7. In nucleotides, the CDR3 is TGTGCCAGCAGCTTTCTCGACAGGGCATACACTGAAGCTTTCTTT. Translation gives CASSFLDRAYTEAFF.

V usage is TRBV10-3 and J usage is TRBJ2-2; TRBD1 aligns across 10 bases. This CDR3 contains 16 residues. CDR1 is ENHRY and CDR2 is SYGVKD in the germline V gene. Trimming at V came to 4 bases and at J to 8 bases, leaving 10 bases not matched to a gene. The CDR3 is CAISGTGGAGTGELFF. Here the CDR3 DNA reads TGTGCCATCAGTGGGACAGGGGGAGCGGGCACTGGGGAGCTGTTTTTT.

The chain uses TRBV6-5 and TRBJ1-1; 8 positions match TRBD1. V shed 6 bases, J shed 7 bases, and the junction held 7 bases outside the gene matches. In germline, CDR1 is MNHEY, CDR2 SVGAGI. The CDR3 runs 13 residues. The CDR3 nucleotides are TGTGCCAGCAGCCACAACGACAGGGGTGAAGCTTTCTTT. Translated: CASSHNDRGEAFF.

Concerning this clonotype itself: Because the CDR3's place on the DNA is in doubt, the DNA is left out and the CDR3 is given as listed by TCRdb. The rearrangement uses TRBV7-4 and TRBJ2-7; no check of the table's D call, TRBD2, against the DNA was made. The CDR3 adds up to 19 amino acids, both ends counted. Germline assignment: CDR1 SGHVT and CDR2 SQSDAQ. This CDR3 reads CASSFYICSAGGTSWLQYF.